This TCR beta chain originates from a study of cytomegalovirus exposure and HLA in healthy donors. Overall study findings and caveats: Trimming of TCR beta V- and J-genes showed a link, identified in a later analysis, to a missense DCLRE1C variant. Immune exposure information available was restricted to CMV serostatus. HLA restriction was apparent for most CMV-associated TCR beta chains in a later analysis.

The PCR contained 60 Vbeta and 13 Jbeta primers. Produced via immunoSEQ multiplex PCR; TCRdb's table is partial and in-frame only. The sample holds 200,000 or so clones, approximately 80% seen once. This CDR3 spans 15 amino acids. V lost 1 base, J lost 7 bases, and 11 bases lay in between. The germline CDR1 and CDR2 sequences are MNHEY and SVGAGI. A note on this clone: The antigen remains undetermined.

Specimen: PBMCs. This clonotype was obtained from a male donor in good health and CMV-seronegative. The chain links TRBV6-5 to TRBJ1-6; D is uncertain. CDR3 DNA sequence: TGTGCCAGCAGTTACTTCCGAGAGTCAAATTCACCCCTCCACTTT. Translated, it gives CASSYFRESNSPLHF.